Listed here are 10 T cell receptor beta chains from one sample, sequenced in a study of blood T cell repertoires in COVID-19. The repertoire was sequenced with immunoSEQ multiplex PCR; TCRdb's copy has only in-frame clones and lacks some. The repertoire holds 350,000 or so clones, with less than 90% as singletons. What was sequenced was PBMCs or T cells enriched from blood (not recorded which). The receptors were sampled from a woman in her 30s who had recovered from COVID-19.

The chain employs TRBV20-1 and TRBJ2-2; no reliable D call. The CDR3 runs to 13 residues. Germline values: CDR1 DFQATT, CDR2 SNEGSKA (reference sequence). V lost 3 bases and J lost 2, with 7 bases in between. CDR3 amino acids: CSASASNTGELFF. CDR3 sequence (DNA): TGCAGTGCTAGTGCTTCCAACACCGGGGAGCTGTTTTTT.

This chain connects TRBV7-2 to TRBJ2-1; no definite D call. From germline, CDR1 is SGHTA and CDR2 FQGNSA. The CDR3 covers 13 residues. The V end lost 5 bases, the J end lost 9 bases, and 14 bases lay between the germline ends. The CDR3 DNA reads TGTGCCAGCAGCGGTTTTGGTCACAGTGAGCAGTTCTTC. Its protein is CASSGFGHSEQFF.

The chain joins TRBV7-9 to TRBJ1-2, with TRBD1 identical over 7 bases. There are 14 residues in the CDR3. Germline V CDR1 and CDR2: SEHNR, FQNEAQ (reference sequence). V lost 5 bases and J lost 2; bases outside the gene matches: 5. This CDR3 reads CASSRGQKNYGYTF. The DNA for the CDR3 is TGTGCCAGCAGCCGGGGACAGAAGAACTATGGCTACACCTTC.

The V gene is TRBV6-5, the J gene TRBJ2-1; TRBD1 aligns across 7 bases. CDR1 and CDR2 from the germline V gene are MNHEY and SVGAGI. The CDR3 spans 14 residues. Trimming cost V 6 bases and J 4 bases; bases outside gene matches: 6. The CDR3, as DNA: TGTGCCAGCAGCCTTACAGGGGCTTACAATGAGCAGTTCTTC. Protein sequence: CASSLTGAYNEQFF.

The V and J genes are TRBV3-1 (or the pseudogene TRBV3-2) and TRBJ1-2; 9 bases are shared with TRBD1. V lost 3 bases to trimming and J lost 5 bases; unmatched junction nucleotides: 7. The germline gives CDR1 LGHDT, CDR2 YNNKEL (reference sequence). CDR3 length: 15 residues. CDR3 in DNA: TGTGCCAGCAGCCACCTGGGACAGGGTCAGTATGGCTACACCTTC. It encodes CASSHLGQGQYGYTF.

V is TRBV27 and J is TRBJ1-2; a weak D match, TRBD1 (6 bases). CDR1 and CDR2 (germline): MNHEY, SMNVEV (reference sequence). Trimming pared 6 bases from V and 6 bases from J, leaving 23 bases between. This CDR3 region has 16 residues. CDR3 protein: CASRGTFARRVDGYTF. CDR3 coding DNA: TGTGCCAGCAGGGGGACATTCGCTCGGCGGGTGGATGGCTACACCTTC.

This clone was seen only a few times. The same CDR3 arises from other DNA sequences in this sample as well. The rearrangement uses TRBV29-1 and TRBJ2-7, with TRBD1 matching 8 bases. V was pared by 6 bases and J by 3 bases, with 4 bases of the junction left unmatched. This CDR3 comprises 12 residues. CDR1 is SQVTM, CDR2 ANQGSEA, per germline. The chain's CDR3 is CSVGQGLYEQYF. The CDR3 DNA reads TGCAGCGTAGGACAGGGCCTCTACGAGCAGTACTTC.

This rearrangement joins TRBV30 to TRBJ1-6; perhaps TRBD1 as D (5 bases). V lost 3 bases, J lost 0 bases, and 9 bases lay in between. Germline CDR1 GTSNPN, CDR2 SVGIG (reference sequence). The CDR3 has 15 residues. CDR3 residues: CAWRQESSYNSPLHF. The CDR3 nucleotides are TGTGCCTGGAGACAGGAGAGCTCCTATAATTCACCCCTCCACTTT.

CDR3 amino acids: CASSASEEGTEAFF. In nucleotides, the CDR3 is TGCGCCAGCAGTGCCAGTGAGGAGGGCACTGAAGCTTTCTTT. The chain joins TRBV10-1 to TRBJ1-1; D gene unclear. The germline gives CDR1 WNHNN, CDR2 SYGVQD (reference sequence). This CDR3 has 14 residues. The germline V and J ends were trimmed by 4 bases and 4 bases, with 13 bases remaining between them.

The J gene is TRBJ1-2, the V gene TRBV19; the match to TRBD1 covers 9 bases. Germline loops: CDR1 LNHDA, CDR2 SQIVND (reference sequence). Trimming at V came to 5 bases and at J to 7 bases, leaving 17 bases not matched to a gene. This CDR3 contains 17 residues. CDR3 sequence reads: CASSRTRWDRAEAGYTF. In DNA form, the CDR3 reads TGTGCCAGTAGTCGGACTAGGTGGGACAGGGCGGAGGCTGGCTACACCTTC. The variable domain in full, completed from reference TRBV19 and TRBJ1-2, reads DGGITQSPKYLFRKEGQNVTLSCEQNLNHDAMYWYRQDPGQGLRLIYYSQIVNDFQKGDIAEGYSVSREKKESFPLTVTSAQKNPTAFYLCASSRTRWDRAEAGYTFGSGTRLTVV.